This T cell receptor beta chain was identified during a study of blood T cell repertoires in COVID-19. About the research overall: Material from acute and convalescent COVID-19 was sourced from the United States, Italy and Spain. The cDNA or gDNA used as material had been derived from T cells, B-cell-depleted T cells, or PBMCs.

In the original analysis: Quantification of nucleated cells was approximated via reference gene primer amplification. Measured with immunoSEQ multiplex PCR; TCRdb has only the in-frame clones, and not every one. D and trimming come from the DNA, and the V and J calls and clone size come from that table. The table lists 45,000 to 65,000 clones, approximately 84% of them singletons. The V and J ends lost 0 bases and 2 bases, in that order; junction bases with no gene match: 1. CDR3 size: 15 residues. Germline loops: CDR1 SGHTA, CDR2 FQGTGA. V gene TRBV7-3 combines with J gene TRBJ2-1; 7 bases fit TRBD2. Sequenced material: peripheral blood. The clonotype was recovered from a man older than 75 in a cohort sampled during active COVID-19. In DNA, the CDR3 is TGTGCCAGCAGCTTAACGGGGGGGACCTACAATGAGCAGTTCTTC. It translates to CASSLTGGTYNEQFF. The variable domain in full, with the rest retrieved from reference TRBV7-3 and TRBJ2-1, is GAGVSQTPSNKVTEKGKYVELRCDPISGHTALYWYRQSLGQGPEFLIYFQGTGAADDSGLPNDRFFAVRPEGSVSTLKIQRTERGDSAVYLCASSLTGGTYNEQFFGPGTRLTVL.